A selection of T cell receptor beta chains follows, all from one sample in a study of PD-1 blockade in classical Hodgkin lymphoma. TCRdb's table, derived via immunoSEQ multiplex PCR, lists solely in-frame clones and lacks some. The table lists around 13,000 clones, roughly 82% of them singletons, with 3.5% to 5% in the top ten. The material sequenced was peripheral blood mononuclear cells (PBMCs), taken at baseline. The receptors come from a human donor with classical Hodgkin lymphoma. Each CDR3 is given with its conserved first and last residue. D genes are given only for firm matches. Clone size is not always given. Where it is, it says once, few, many or a class for expanded clones.

J | D | size | V | CDR3 | DNA
TRBJ2-7 | NA | once | TRBV2 | CASSEQGSAYEQYF | TGTGCCAGCAGTGAACAGGGTTCGGCCTACGAGCAGTACTTC
TRBJ1-4 | NA | NA | TRBV9 | CASRGSGTEKLFF | TGTGCCAGCCGCGGATCGGGGACTGAAAAACTGTTTTTT
TRBJ1-6 | NA | NA | TRBV28 | CASSRDWDLHF | TGTGCCAGCAGTCGGGATTGGGACCTCCACTTT
TRBJ2-1 | NA | NA | TRBV2 | CASRPDSINNEQFF | TGTGCCAGCAGACCCGACAGTATCAACAATGAGCAGTTCTTC
TRBJ1-2 | NA | NA | TRBV6-1 | CASVGGPYGYTF | TGTGCCAGCGTAGGAGGGCCATATGGCTACACCTTC
TRBJ2-7 | NA | NA | TRBV5-6 | CASSPTAAAYEQYF | TGTGCCAGCAGCCCGACGGCGGCAGCCTACGAGCAGTACTTC
TRBJ2-7 | NA | few | TRBV7-9 | CASSRSGIATATYEQYF | TGTGCCAGCAGCCGTAGTGGGATAGCGACTGCTACCTACGAGCAGTACTTC
TRBJ2-5 | TRBD1 | few | TRBV19 | CASSIGTGVGETQYF | TGTGCCAGTAGTATAGGGACAGGGGTCGGAGAGACCCAGTACTTC
TRBJ2-3 | TRBD1 | few | TRBV16 | CASGSPDRATDTQYF | TGTGCCAGCGGCTCCCCGGACAGGGCCACAGATACGCAGTATTTT
TRBJ2-1 | NA | medium-sized | TRBV27 | CASSPRDGYNEQFF | TGTGCCAGCAGTCCCCGGGACGGCTACAATGAGCAGTTCTTC
TRBJ1-2 | TRBD1 | NA | TRBV30 | CAWSGIGGTGRETF | TGTGCCTGGAGCGGGATAGGGGGGACAGGGAGAGAAACCTTC
TRBJ2-3 | NA | NA | TRBV7-3 | CASSSGQGADTQYF | TGTGCCAGCAGCTCAGGACAAGGCGCGGATACGCAGTATTTT
TRBJ1-2 | NA | NA | TRBV7-2 | CASSLGGRDGYTF | TGTGCCAGCAGCTTAGGGGGCAGGGATGGCTACACCTTC
TRBJ1-1 | NA | NA | TRBV28 | CASYQVTEAFF | TGTGCCAGCTATCAGGTCACTGAAGCTTTCTTT
TRBJ2-5 | TRBD2 | NA | TRBV19 | CASSIDGLAGYQETQYF | TGTGCCAGTAGTATCGACGGACTAGCGGGATACCAAGAGACCCAGTACTTC
TRBJ2-7 | NA | NA | TRBV7-8 | CASSSLSSRYEQYF | TGTGCCAGCAGCTCCCTATCTAGCAGGTACGAGCAGTACTTC